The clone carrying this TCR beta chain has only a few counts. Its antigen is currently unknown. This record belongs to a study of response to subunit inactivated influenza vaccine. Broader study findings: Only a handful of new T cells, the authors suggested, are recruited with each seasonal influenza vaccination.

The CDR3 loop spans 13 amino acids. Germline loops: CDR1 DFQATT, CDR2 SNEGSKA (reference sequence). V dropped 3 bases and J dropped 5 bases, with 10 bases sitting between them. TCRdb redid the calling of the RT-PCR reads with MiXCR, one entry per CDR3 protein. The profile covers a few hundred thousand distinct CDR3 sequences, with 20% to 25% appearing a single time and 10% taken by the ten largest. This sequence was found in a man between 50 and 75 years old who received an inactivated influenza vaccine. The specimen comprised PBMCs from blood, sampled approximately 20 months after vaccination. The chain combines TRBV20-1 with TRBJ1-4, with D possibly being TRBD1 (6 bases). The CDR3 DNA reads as TGCAGTGCTAGCCGCAGGGGAAATGAAAAACTGTTTTTT. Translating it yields CSASRRGNEKLFF.